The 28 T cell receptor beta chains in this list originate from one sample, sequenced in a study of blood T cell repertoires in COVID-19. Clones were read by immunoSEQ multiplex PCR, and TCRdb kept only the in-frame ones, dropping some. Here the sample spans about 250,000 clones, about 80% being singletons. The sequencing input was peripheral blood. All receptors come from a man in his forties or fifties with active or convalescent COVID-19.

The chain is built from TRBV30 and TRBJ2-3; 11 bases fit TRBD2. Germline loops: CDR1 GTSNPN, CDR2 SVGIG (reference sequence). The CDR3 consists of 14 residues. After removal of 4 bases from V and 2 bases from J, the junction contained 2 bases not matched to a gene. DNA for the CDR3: TGTGCCTGGAAACTAGCGGGGGCCACAGATACGCAGTATTTT. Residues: CAWKLAGATDTQYF. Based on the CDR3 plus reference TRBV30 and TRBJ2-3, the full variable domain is SQTIHQWPATLVQPVGSPLSLECTVEGTSNPNLYWYRQAAGRGLQLLFYSVGIGQISSEVPQNLSASRPQDRQFILSSKKLLLSDSGFYLCAWKLAGATDTQYFGPGTRLTVL.

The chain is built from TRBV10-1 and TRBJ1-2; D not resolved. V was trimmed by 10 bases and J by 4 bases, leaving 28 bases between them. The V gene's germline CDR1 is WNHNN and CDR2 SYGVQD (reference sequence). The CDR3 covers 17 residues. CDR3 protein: CATIIAKVGGWIYGYTF. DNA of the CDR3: TGCGCCACCATCATTGCTAAGGTGGGAGGGTGGATCTATGGCTACACCTTC.

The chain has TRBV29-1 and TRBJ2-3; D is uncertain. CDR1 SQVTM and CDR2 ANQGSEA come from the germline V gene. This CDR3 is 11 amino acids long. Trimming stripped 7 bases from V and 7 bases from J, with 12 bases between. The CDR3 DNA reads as TGCAGCGCAGCGACTGGGTATACGCAGTATTTT. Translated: CSAATGYTQYF.

The CDR3 DNA reads TGCAGTGCTCCGCCGACAGTTGAAGCTTTCTTT. Amino acid sequence: CSAPPTVEAFF. The rearrangement uses TRBV20-1 and TRBJ1-1; a possible D gene is TRBD1 (5 bases). The CDR3 extends over 11 amino acids. Deletions cut 5 bases from V and 7 bases from J, with 11 bases between. Germline V gene lookup returns CDR1 DFQATT and CDR2 SNEGSKA (reference sequence).

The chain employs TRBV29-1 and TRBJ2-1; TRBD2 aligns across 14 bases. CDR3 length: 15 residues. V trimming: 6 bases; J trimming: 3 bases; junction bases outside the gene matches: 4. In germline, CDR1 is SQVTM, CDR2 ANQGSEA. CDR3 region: CSVTSGGAFYNEQFF. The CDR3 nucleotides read TGCAGCGTGACTAGCGGGGGGGCCTTCTACAATGAGCAGTTCTTC.

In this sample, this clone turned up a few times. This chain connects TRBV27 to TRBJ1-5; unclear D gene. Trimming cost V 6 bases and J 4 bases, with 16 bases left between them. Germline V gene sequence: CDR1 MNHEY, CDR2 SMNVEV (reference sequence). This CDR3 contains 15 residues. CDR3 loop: CASSLYPRANQPQHF. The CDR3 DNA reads TGTGCCAGCAGCCTCTACCCCCGCGCTAATCAGCCCCAGCATTTT.

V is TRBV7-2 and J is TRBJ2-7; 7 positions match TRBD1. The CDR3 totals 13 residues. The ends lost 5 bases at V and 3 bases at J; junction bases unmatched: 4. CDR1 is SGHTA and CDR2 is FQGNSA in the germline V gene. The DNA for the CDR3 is TGTGCCAGCAGCCGGACAGGAAGCTACGAGCAGTACTTC. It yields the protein CASSRTGSYEQYF.

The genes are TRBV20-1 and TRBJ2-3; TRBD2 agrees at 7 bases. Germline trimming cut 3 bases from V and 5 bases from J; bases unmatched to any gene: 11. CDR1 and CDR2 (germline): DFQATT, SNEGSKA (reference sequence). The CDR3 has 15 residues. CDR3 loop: CSASLRTSAGDTQYF. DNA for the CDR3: TGCAGTGCTAGTCTCAGGACTAGTGCGGGAGATACGCAGTATTTT.

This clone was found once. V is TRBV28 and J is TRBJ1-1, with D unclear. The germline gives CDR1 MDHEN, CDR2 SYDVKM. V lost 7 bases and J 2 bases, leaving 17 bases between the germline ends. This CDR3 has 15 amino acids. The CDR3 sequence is CASTPMRGANTEAFF. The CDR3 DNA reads TGTGCCAGCACTCCTATGAGAGGAGCAAACACTGAAGCTTTCTTT.

The CDR3 DNA is TGTGCCAGCAGGAGCAACGGGGGTGGACAGCCCCAGCATTTT. As protein: CASRSNGGGQPQHF. The J gene is TRBJ1-5, the V gene TRBV28; perhaps TRBD1 as D (5 bases). CDR1 is MDHEN and CDR2 is SYDVKM in the germline V gene. This CDR3 has 14 residues. The ends were cut back, 6 bases at V and 7 bases at J, with 16 bases in the middle.

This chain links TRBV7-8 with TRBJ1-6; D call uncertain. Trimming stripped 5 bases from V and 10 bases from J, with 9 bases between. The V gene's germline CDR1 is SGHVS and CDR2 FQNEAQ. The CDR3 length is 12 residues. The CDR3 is CASSLTISPLHF. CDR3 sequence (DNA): TGTGCCAGCAGCCTGACTATCTCACCCCTCCACTTT.

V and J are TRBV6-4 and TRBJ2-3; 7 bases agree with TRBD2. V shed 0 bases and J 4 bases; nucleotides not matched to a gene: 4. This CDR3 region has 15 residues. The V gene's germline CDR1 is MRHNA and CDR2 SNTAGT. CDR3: CASSDSFGGADTQYF. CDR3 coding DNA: TGTGCCAGCAGTGACTCGTTTGGGGGGGCAGATACGCAGTATTTT.

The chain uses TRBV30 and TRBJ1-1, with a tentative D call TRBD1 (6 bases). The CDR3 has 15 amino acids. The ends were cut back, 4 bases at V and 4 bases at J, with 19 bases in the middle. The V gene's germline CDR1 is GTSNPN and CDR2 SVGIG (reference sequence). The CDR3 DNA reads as TGTGCCTGGACCCAGGGGCTAGGGAGGGCCACTGAAGCTTTCTTT. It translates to CAWTQGLGRATEAFF.

CDR3 sequence: CASSLATAFYEQYF. CDR3 DNA sequence: TGCGCCAGCAGCTTGGCCACAGCCTTCTACGAGCAGTACTTC. The chain links TRBV5-1 to TRBJ2-7; D is ambiguous. The CDR3 loop spans 14 amino acids. CDR1 is SGHRS, CDR2 YFSETQ, per germline. Between the trimmed V and J ends, which lost 0 bases and 3 bases, there was a span of 10 bases.

CDR3 DNA sequence: TGTGCCATCAGTGAAGGTCCAGGGGCGAATGGCTACACCTTC. It translates to CAISEGPGANGYTF. This chain uses TRBV10-3 with TRBJ1-2; a possible D gene is TRBD1 (6 bases). This CDR3 spans 14 amino acids. Germline V gene data show CDR1 as ENHRY and CDR2 as SYGVKD. Trimming removed 3 bases from V and 6 bases from J, with 14 bases in between.

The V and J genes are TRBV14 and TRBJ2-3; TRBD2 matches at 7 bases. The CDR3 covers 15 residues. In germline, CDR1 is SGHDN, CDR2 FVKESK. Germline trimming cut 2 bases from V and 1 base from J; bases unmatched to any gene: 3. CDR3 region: CASSQSGGGTDTQYF. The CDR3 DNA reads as TGTGCCAGCAGCCAAAGTGGGGGGGGCACAGATACGCAGTATTTT.

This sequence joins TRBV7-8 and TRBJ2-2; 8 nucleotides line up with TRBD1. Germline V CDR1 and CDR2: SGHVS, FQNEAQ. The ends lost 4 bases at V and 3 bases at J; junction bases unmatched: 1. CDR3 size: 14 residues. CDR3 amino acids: CASSSTGDTGELFF. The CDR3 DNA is TGTGCCAGCAGCTCGACAGGGGACACCGGGGAGCTGTTTTTT.

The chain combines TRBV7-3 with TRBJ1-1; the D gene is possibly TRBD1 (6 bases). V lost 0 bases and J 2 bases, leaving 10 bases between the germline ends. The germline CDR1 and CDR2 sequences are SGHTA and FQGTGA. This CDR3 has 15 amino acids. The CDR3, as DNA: TGTGCCAGCAGCTTAACGGACGGGACAAACACTGAAGCTTTCTTT. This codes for CASSLTDGTNTEAFF.

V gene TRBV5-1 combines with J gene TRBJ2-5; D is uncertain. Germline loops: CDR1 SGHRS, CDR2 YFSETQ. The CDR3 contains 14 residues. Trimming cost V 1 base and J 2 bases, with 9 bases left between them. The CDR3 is CASSLSESQETQYF. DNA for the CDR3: TGCGCCAGCAGCTTGTCCGAGTCACAAGAGACCCAGTACTTC.

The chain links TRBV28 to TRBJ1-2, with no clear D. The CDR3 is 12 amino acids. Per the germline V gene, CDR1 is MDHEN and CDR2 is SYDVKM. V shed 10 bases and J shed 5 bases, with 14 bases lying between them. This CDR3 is CAIPQYPYGYTF. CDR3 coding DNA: TGTGCCATCCCGCAGTACCCTTATGGCTACACCTTC.

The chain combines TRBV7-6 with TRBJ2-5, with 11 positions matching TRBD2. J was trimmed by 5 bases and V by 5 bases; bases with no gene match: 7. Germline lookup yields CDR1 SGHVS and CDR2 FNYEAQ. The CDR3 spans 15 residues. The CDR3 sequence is CASSGIAGGDETQYF. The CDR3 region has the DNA TGTGCCAGCAGCGGGATAGCGGGGGGGGACGAGACCCAGTACTTC.

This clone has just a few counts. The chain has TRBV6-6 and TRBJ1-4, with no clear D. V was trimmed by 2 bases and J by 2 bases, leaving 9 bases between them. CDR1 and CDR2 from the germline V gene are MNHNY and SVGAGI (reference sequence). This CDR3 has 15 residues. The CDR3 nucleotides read TGTGCCAGCAGTTACCCAGGCGCCACTAATGAAAAACTGTTTTTT. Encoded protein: CASSYPGATNEKLFF.

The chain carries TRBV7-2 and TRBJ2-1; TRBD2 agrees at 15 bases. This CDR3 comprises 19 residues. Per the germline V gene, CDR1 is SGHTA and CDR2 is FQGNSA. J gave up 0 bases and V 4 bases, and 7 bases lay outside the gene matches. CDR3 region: CASSSPGLAGGGSYNEQFF. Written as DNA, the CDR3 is TGTGCCAGCAGCTCGCCGGGACTAGCGGGGGGAGGCTCCTACAATGAGCAGTTCTTC.

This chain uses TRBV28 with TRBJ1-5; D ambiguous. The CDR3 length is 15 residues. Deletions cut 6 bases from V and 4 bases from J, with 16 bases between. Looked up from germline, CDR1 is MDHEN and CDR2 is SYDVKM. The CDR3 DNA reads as TGTGCCAGCAGAACGGGAGGCCGGAATAATCAGCCCCAGCATTTT. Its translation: CASRTGGRNNQPQHF.

DNA of the CDR3: TGTGCCAGCAGCTCCGAGCGGGGGAGGTCCTACGAGCAGTACTTC. This translates into CASSSERGRSYEQYF. V usage is TRBV5-4 and J usage is TRBJ2-7; 8 bases are a match to TRBD2. Trimming took 3 bases from V and 1 from J; bases not matched to a gene: 6. Germline lookup yields CDR1 SGHNT and CDR2 YYREEE (reference sequence). The CDR3 spans 15 residues.

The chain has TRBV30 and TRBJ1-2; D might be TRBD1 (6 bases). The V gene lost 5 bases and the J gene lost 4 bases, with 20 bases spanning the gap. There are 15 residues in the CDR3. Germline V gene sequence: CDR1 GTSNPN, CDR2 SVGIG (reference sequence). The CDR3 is CAWGFKGQGLYGYTF. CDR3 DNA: TGTGCCTGGGGGTTCAAGGGACAAGGTCTCTATGGCTACACCTTC.

The CDR3: CASSDGTGVYEQYF. The CDR3 DNA reads TGTGCCAGCAGTGACGGGACAGGGGTGTACGAGCAGTACTTC. This chain connects TRBV2 to TRBJ2-7; 10 nucleotides agree with TRBD1. The CDR3 extends over 14 amino acids. Germline CDR1 reads SNHLY; CDR2 reads FYNNEI. Trimming cost V 3 bases and J 4 bases; bases outside gene matches: 3.

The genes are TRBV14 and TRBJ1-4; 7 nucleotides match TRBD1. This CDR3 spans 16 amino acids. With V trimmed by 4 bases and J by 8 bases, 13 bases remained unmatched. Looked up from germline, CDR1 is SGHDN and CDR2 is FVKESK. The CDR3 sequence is CASSLLKGRGEEKLFF. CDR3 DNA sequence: TGTGCCAGCAGCCTCCTAAAGGGCAGGGGGGAAGAAAAACTGTTTTTT.